The sequence of this T cell receptor (beta chain) was determined in a study of cytomegalovirus exposure and HLA in healthy donors. Details on this clone: Antigen: not known.

Whole-study results and caveats: In vitro experiments confirmed that a few CMV-associated chains were specific for CMV antigens. The study put 150 or so TCR beta chains on its list as cytomegalovirus-associated.

The table came from immunoSEQ multiplex PCR; TCRdb's copy has only in-frame clones and leaves some out. Counted here are 150,000 to 200,000 clones, about 82% occurring once; the ten biggest clones make up about 1.6%. Germline V gene data show CDR1 as SGDLS and CDR2 as YYNGEE. CDR3 size: 18 residues. The V end was cut by 3 bases, the J end by 2 bases, with 23 bases between. Sample: PBMCs. V gene TRBV9 combines with J gene TRBJ1-1, with TRBD1 as a possible D gene (6 bases). The receptor was isolated from a young woman in good health and CMV-seronegative. The CDR3 reads CASSAQSFNRVGNTEAFF. In DNA form, the CDR3 reads TGTGCCAGCAGCGCACAGAGCTTTAACAGGGTTGGCAACACTGAAGCTTTCTTT.